Listed here is a single T cell receptor beta chain. The antigen remains unidentified. Within the sample, other DNA sequences also encode this same CDR3. The data were obtained in a study of shared clonotypes between healthy human individuals. Findings and caveats of the study: Generation probabilities of non-shared clonotypes were lower (relative to those shared by all four donors).

Healthy HIV-negative adults with no recent acute infections or vaccinations were recruited as donors. Looked up from germline, CDR1 is MNHNY and CDR2 is SVGAGI (reference sequence). The CDR3 spans 15 residues. V gave up 2 bases and J gave up 0 bases; unmatched junction bases: 4. This table comes from immunoSEQ multiplex PCR, and its TCRdb copy is limited to in-frame clones, with some not included. The table lists some 2,100,000 clones, approximately 94% of them singletons. The TCR originated in a man aged 18 to 30 in good health. Sequencing used naive CD4+ T cells sorted from blood. As for subset: CD45RA+ positively selected. The chain carries TRBV6-6 and TRBJ2-7, with 7 bases that match TRBD1. The CDR3 region has the DNA TGTGCCAGCAGTTACCAGGCAGGGGGCTCCTACGAGCAGTACTTC. Its translation is CASSYQAGGSYEQYF.